This TCR beta chain was captured in a study of T cells in Graves' hyperthyroidism and ophthalmopathy. General study results and limits: Stable hyperthyroidism and ophthalmopathy were separated using 13 V-J signatures. Blood held most thyroid clonotypes expanded above 0.001 frequency.

TCR beta CDR3 sequences were amplified from RNA transcripts. Using the HTBI primer set, a first-round RT-PCR was run on the TCR CDR3. TCRdb redid the calling of the multiplex PCR reads with MiXCR, one entry per CDR3 protein. The sample shows about 500,000 distinct CDR3 sequences, about an eighth of them seen only once. In making diagnoses, clinical symptoms, serum thyroxine and TRAb, thyroid ultrasound and orbital computed tomography were all used. CDR3 length: 14 amino acids. Germline loops: CDR1 LNHDA, CDR2 SQIVND (reference sequence). The V and J ends lost 5 bases and 4 bases respectively, with 13 bases between them. In this sample, this clonotype turned up a few times. As yet, its antigen is unknown.

Material for sequencing was blood. The chain has TRBV19 and TRBJ2-3; D gene ambiguous. The TCR comes from a woman under 30 with Graves' hyperthyroidism. Here the CDR3 reads CASSLRQTPDTQYF. CDR3 bases: TGTGCCAGTAGTCTCCGACAAACCCCAGATACGCAGTATTTT.